The 8 T cell receptor beta chains listed next were all sequenced from one sample in a study of human T cells and chemical hapten exposure. This sample's time point: patch test 3, about 24 weeks after DPC sensitization. The treatment here: therapeutic diphenylcyclopropenone sensitization with weekly scalp DPC. One entry per CDR3 protein results from TCRdb running MiXCR on the RACE reads. The repertoire holds 55,000 to 75,000 distinct CDR3 sequences, with roughly an eighth as singletons. The specimen comprised whole blood, sampled in connection with sensitization to the hapten diphenylcyclopropenone (DPC). These receptor sequences come from a man in his thirties or forties with alopecia areata. Some clones in this sample may be carry-over from other donors' samples.

This clonotype occurred a few times. This sequence joins TRBV30 and TRBJ2-3; TRBD1 matches at 7 bases. The CDR3 consists of 15 residues. Losses at the gene ends were 3 bases for V and 0 bases for J; bases not matched to a gene: 6. In germline, CDR1 is GTSNPN, CDR2 SVGIG (reference sequence). As DNA, the CDR3 is TGTGCCTGGAGGAGGGGGCCTCCTAGCACAGATACGCAGTATTTT. Its translation: CAWRRGPPSTDTQYF.

The V call is TRBV7-6, the J call TRBJ1-3; D call uncertain. Germline V gene sequence: CDR1 SGHVS, CDR2 FNYEAQ. V was trimmed by 4 bases and J by 2 bases, leaving 9 bases between them. CDR3 length: 14 amino acids. CDR3 loop: CASSSPATGNTIYF. The CDR3 DNA sequence: TGTGCCAGCAGCTCCCCCGCCACTGGAAACACCATATATTTT. Supplemented by reference TRBV7-6 and TRBJ1-3, the full variable domain reads GAGVSQSPRYKVTKRGQDVALRCDPISGHVSLYWYRQALGQGPEFLTYFNYEAQQDKSGLPNDRFSAERPEGSISTLTIQRTEQRDSAMYRCASSSPATGNTIYFGEGSWLTVV.

This clonotype has more than one count but fewer than ten. The chain combines TRBV7-6 with TRBJ1-5; TRBD1 is a possible D gene (5 bases). This CDR3 region has 13 residues. In germline, CDR1 is SGHVS, CDR2 FNYEAQ. The V end was cut by 3 bases, the J end by 4 bases, with 7 bases between. The CDR3 region is CASSLDTNQPQHF. The CDR3 DNA is TGTGCCAGCAGCTTGGACACTAATCAGCCCCAGCATTTT.

This clonotype has ten or more counts. A read error may account for a junction end that differs from germline. This rearrangement joins TRBV7-7 to TRBJ2-1; 9 bases line up with TRBD1. Germline loops: CDR1 SSHAT, CDR2 FNYEAQ (reference sequence). The CDR3 sequence is 15 residues long. In nucleotides, the CDR3 is TGTGCTAGCAGCTTAGGGACAGGGACATACAATGAGCAGTTCTTC. It codes for CASSLGTGTYNEQFF.

Notes on this clonotype: A much larger clone differs from this one at a single base, so this may be a read error. The J gene is TRBJ2-5, the V gene TRBV2; unclear D gene. The CDR3 spans 10 residues. V lost 1 base to trimming and J lost 6 bases, with 0 bases between them. From germline, CDR1 is SNHLY and CDR2 FYNNEI. CDR3 protein: CASSEETQYF. CDR3 DNA sequence: TGTGCCAGCAGTGAAGAGACCCAGTACTTC.

The chain has TRBV30 and TRBJ1-5, with D perhaps TRBD1 (5 bases). Germline CDR1 reads GTSNPN; CDR2 reads SVGIG (reference sequence). The V gene lost 2 bases and the J gene lost 0 bases, with 14 bases spanning the gap. CDR3 length: 16 residues. CDR3 in DNA: TGTGCCTGGAGTTCCACTCCAGGGTATAGCAATCAGCCCCAGCATTTT. Translation gives CAWSSTPGYSNQPQHF.

A few counts support this clonotype. The chain couples TRBV27 to TRBJ1-4; the match to TRBD1 covers 9 bases. CDR1 MNHEY and CDR2 SMNVEV come from the germline V gene (reference sequence). V was pared by 5 bases and J by 8 bases, with 12 bases of the junction left unmatched. CDR3 size: 16 residues. The CDR3 DNA follows: TGTGCCAGCAGTATGGGGGCAGGGACAGGGTACGAAAAACTGTTTTTT. The encoded protein is CASSMGAGTGYEKLFF. Supplemented by reference TRBV27 and TRBJ1-4, the full variable domain reads EAQVTQNPRYLITVTGKKLTVTCSQNMNHEYMSWYRQDPGLGLRQIYYSMNVEVTDKGDVPEGYKVSRKEKRNFPLILESPSPNQTSLYFCASSMGAGTGYEKLFFGSGTQLSVL.

This clonotype was recorded many times. The chain is built from TRBV3-1 and TRBJ2-3; no definite D call. The germline V gene encodes CDR1 LGHDT and CDR2 YNNKEL (reference sequence). V was cut by 3 bases and J by 4 bases, with 8 bases left in between. This CDR3 contains 13 residues. The chain's CDR3 is CASSHSRADTQYF. In DNA, the CDR3 is TGTGCCAGCAGCCATTCACGCGCAGATACGCAGTATTTT.